One and the same sample provided the 21 T cell receptor beta chains below, sequenced in a study of T cell changes during pregnancy in multiple sclerosis. Data came from immunoSEQ multiplex PCR; TCRdb stores just in-frame clones and leaves some out. The sample records some 70,000 clones, 90% to 95% being singletons. The sequenced sample was peripheral blood, obtained in the second trimester of pregnancy. These TCRs come from a female donor in good health, enrolled as a control in a pregnancy study.

The chain recombines TRBV12-5 with TRBJ1-5; D gene uncertain. In germline, CDR1 is LGHNT, CDR2 FRNRAP. The CDR3 is made up of 15 amino acids. Trimming cost V 9 bases and J 1 base, with 16 bases left between them. Here the CDR3 reads CASGRRADSNQPQHF. The CDR3 DNA is TGTGCTAGCGGCCGGCGGGCGGACAGCAATCAGCCCCAGCATTTT.

V usage is TRBV11-2 and J usage is TRBJ2-2, with D unresolved. Germline CDR1 and CDR2: SGHAT and FQNNGV. The CDR3 has 15 residues. Deletions cut 2 bases from V and 2 bases from J, with 9 bases between. The CDR3 bases are TGTGCCAGCAGCTTAATCGCTAGAAACACCGGGGAGCTGTTTTTT. The encoded protein is CASSLIARNTGELFF. Full variable domain (rest looked up from reference TRBV11-2 and TRBJ2-2): EAGVAQSPRYKIIEKRQSVAFWCNPISGHATLYWYQQILGQGPKLLIQFQNNGVVDDSQLPKDRFSAERLKGVDSTLKIQPAKLEDSAVYLCASSLIARNTGELFFGEGSRLTVL.

The chain couples TRBV4-1 to TRBJ1-1; the D gene is possibly TRBD1 (6 bases). V was pared by 3 bases and J by 6 bases, with 17 bases between. There are 15 residues in the CDR3. Germline V CDR1 and CDR2: MGHRA, YSYEKL. CDR3 residues: CASSQDSRGLAEAFF. The DNA of the CDR3 is TGCGCCAGCAGCCAGGATAGCAGGGGTCTGGCTGAAGCTTTCTTT.

This chain joins TRBV9 and TRBJ1-2; 9 nucleotides agree with TRBD1. Germline V gene data show CDR1 as SGDLS and CDR2 as YYNGEE. The J segment lost 2 bases and the V segment lost 3 bases, leaving 11 bases of the junction unmatched. There are 17 residues in the CDR3. The CDR3 coding sequence is TGTGCCAGCAGCGCGAAGTTAACAGGGGGCCTCAACTATGGCTACACCTTC. It encodes CASSAKLTGGLNYGYTF.

CDR3 loop: CASSYGANYEQYF. DNA for the CDR3: TGTGCCAGCAGTTACGGGGCGAACTACGAGCAGTACTTC. This chain joins TRBV6-5 and TRBJ2-7; D perhaps matches TRBD1 (5 bases). V lost 2 bases and J lost 3, with 8 bases in between. Germline-derived CDR1 and CDR2 are MNHEY and SVGAGI. This CDR3 has 13 amino acids.

V gene TRBV2 combines with J gene TRBJ2-7, with TRBD1 matching 7 bases. V dropped 6 bases and J dropped 2; count of bases not matched to a gene: 7. The germline V gene encodes CDR1 SNHLY and CDR2 FYNNEI. The CDR3 is 14 residues long. The CDR3 DNA sequence: TGTGCCAGCAGCCACCGGGACAGACCCTACGAGCAGTACTTC. Translated: CASSHRDRPYEQYF.

The chain couples TRBV6-5 to TRBJ2-3, with TRBD1 identical over 7 bases. V trimming: 7 bases; J trimming: 0 bases; junction bases outside the gene matches: 4. The CDR3 runs 14 residues. CDR1 is MNHEY and CDR2 is SVGAGI in the germline V gene. The CDR3 reads CASTLDRSTDTQYF. Here the CDR3 DNA reads TGTGCCAGCACCTTGGACAGGAGCACAGATACGCAGTATTTT.

The chain recombines TRBV19 with TRBJ1-5, with D unclear. V lost 4 bases to trimming and J lost 1 base, with 5 bases between them. Germline V gene data show CDR1 as LNHDA and CDR2 as SQIVND (reference sequence). CDR3 size: 13 residues. CDR3 loop: CASSTQSNQPQHF. In DNA form, the CDR3 reads TGTGCCAGTAGTACCCAGAGCAATCAGCCCCAGCATTTT.

This chain links TRBV12-5 with TRBJ2-2; 9 bases are shared with TRBD1. The germline V gene encodes CDR1 LGHNT and CDR2 FRNRAP. This CDR3 has 22 amino acids. Unmatched junction bases numbered 17, after V lost 0 bases and J lost 0 bases. The CDR3 spells CASGLVLVGTGPKTPNTGELFF. The CDR3, as DNA: TGTGCTAGTGGTTTGGTACTAGTTGGGACAGGGCCCAAGACGCCGAACACCGGGGAGCTGTTTTTT.

The V call is TRBV7-8, the J call TRBJ2-3; the D gene is possibly TRBD2 (6 bases). In germline, CDR1 is SGHVS, CDR2 FQNEAQ. V lost 7 bases and J lost 0, with 11 bases in between. The CDR3 has 14 residues. DNA of the CDR3: TGTGCCAGCAAGAGCGGGCCTAGCACAGATACGCAGTATTTT. Protein: CASKSGPSTDTQYF.

The gene calls are TRBV7-9 and TRBJ1-4, with D unresolved. Germline CDR1 and CDR2: SEHNR and FQNEAQ (reference sequence). V was shortened by 5 bases and J by 3 bases, with 13 bases between the two germline ends. The CDR3 is made up of 15 amino acids. CDR3 protein: CASSPPGNSNEKLFF. CDR3 nucleotide sequence: TGTGCCAGCAGCCCCCCCGGGAACTCTAATGAAAAACTGTTTTTT.

The chain uses TRBV7-3 and TRBJ1-1; D call uncertain. Germline V CDR1 and CDR2: SGHTA, FQGTGA. This CDR3 is built from 17 residues. V lost 1 base and J 0 bases, leaving 15 bases between the germline ends. The CDR3, as DNA: TGTGCCAGCAGCTTAATCCGCGGAGGGCCCATGAACACTGAAGCTTTCTTT. Translating it yields CASSLIRGGPMNTEAFF. Combining the CDR3 with reference TRBV7-3 and TRBJ1-1 gives the whole variable domain GAGVSQTPSNKVTEKGKYVELRCDPISGHTALYWYRQSLGQGPEFLIYFQGTGAADDSGLPNDRFFAVRPEGSVSTLKIQRTERGDSAVYLCASSLIRGGPMNTEAFFGQGTRLTVV.

This sequence joins TRBV7-2 and TRBJ1-5; TRBD1 agrees at 7 bases. Looked up from germline, CDR1 is SGHTA and CDR2 is FQGNSA. Trimming cost V 5 bases and J 4 bases; bases outside gene matches: 14. The CDR3 runs to 17 residues. CDR3 residues: CASSRIPGTEGNQPQHF. In nucleotides, the CDR3 is TGTGCCAGCAGCCGTATCCCCGGGACAGAAGGTAATCAGCCCCAGCATTTT.

The CDR3 here is CAIRTTGTASTDTQYF. The CDR3 bases are TGTGCCATCAGGACTACCGGGACTGCGAGCACAGATACGCAGTATTTT. This chain connects TRBV10-3 to TRBJ2-3; the D gene is possibly TRBD2 (6 bases). This CDR3 spans 16 amino acids. Deletions cut 6 bases from V and 0 bases from J, with 16 bases between. Per the germline V gene, CDR1 is ENHRY and CDR2 is SYGVKD.

This chain joins TRBV9 and TRBJ2-2; D is possibly TRBD2 (5 bases). CDR3 length: 11 residues. The V end lost 8 bases, the J end lost 5 bases, and 7 bases lay between the germline ends. CDR1 is SGDLS, CDR2 YYNGEE, per germline. CDR3 DNA: TGTGCCAGTGGAGGAACCGGGGAGCTGTTTTTT. Protein product: CASGGTGELFF.

The chain has TRBV6-5 and TRBJ1-2, with 7 bases fitting TRBD1. Trimming took 8 bases from V and 4 from J; bases not matched to a gene: 10. Germline V gene sequence: CDR1 MNHEY, CDR2 SVGAGI. This CDR3 comprises 14 residues. The CDR3 sequence: CASRFRDRRYGYTF. The CDR3, as DNA: TGTGCCAGCCGTTTCCGGGACAGACGCTATGGCTACACCTTC.

V and J are TRBV27 and TRBJ2-3; TRBD1 matches 7 bases. CDR1 is MNHEY, CDR2 SMNVEV, per germline (reference sequence). V lost 2 bases and J lost 7; bases outside the gene matches: 12. The CDR3 sequence is 16 residues long. The CDR3 protein is CASSLGPPYRGHTQYF. Here the CDR3 DNA reads TGTGCCAGCAGTTTAGGCCCCCCCTACAGGGGTCATACGCAGTATTTT.

The rearrangement links TRBV23-1 to TRBJ1-4, with D perhaps TRBD1 (6 bases). TRBV23-1 counts as an open reading frame of uncertain function. The CDR3 extends over 12 amino acids. V was cut by 3 bases and J by 13 bases, with 12 bases left in between. CDR3 in amino acids: CASSQSQGPLFF. For the CDR3, the DNA is TGCGCCAGCAGTCAGTCACAGGGTCCACTGTTTTTT.

This chain joins TRBV6-6 and TRBJ2-2; perhaps TRBD1 as D (6 bases). With 10 bases removed from V and 7 bases from J, the gap between germline ends came to 19 bases. CDR1 and CDR2 (germline): MNHNY, SVGAGI (reference sequence). The CDR3 runs 14 residues. The CDR3 DNA sequence: TGTGCCACCAAGAGATCAGGGGCTGGCGGGGAGCTGTTTTTT. Translation gives CATKRSGAGGELFF.

The chain joins TRBV2 to TRBJ1-2; D may be TRBD1 (6 bases). V dropped 7 bases and J dropped 2 bases, with 17 bases sitting between them. Germline V gives CDR1 SNHLY, CDR2 FYNNEI. This CDR3 has 15 residues. CDR3 protein: CASMIGQQLNYGYTF. The CDR3 DNA is TGTGCCAGCATGATAGGACAGCAACTAAACTATGGCTACACCTTC.

The gene calls are TRBV11-2 and TRBJ2-1; 9 bases match TRBD2. Germline loops: CDR1 SGHAT, CDR2 FQNNGV. With V trimmed by 1 base and J by 13 bases, 8 bases remained unmatched. The CDR3 has 14 amino acids. The DNA for the CDR3 is TGTGCCAGCAGCTTAGGGGGTAGCGGGGGCCCCCAGTTCTTC. It specifies CASSLGGSGGPQFF.